The following is a TCR beta chain sequence with its context. Additional DNA sequences in this sample encode the identical CDR3. The sample is drawn from a study of cytotoxic CD8 clonotypes in ibrutinib-treated CLL. Depth targeted 1 in 200,000 to 1 in 1 million T cells, averaging 10x coverage per clonotype. TCRdb's copy holds only in-frame clones and misses some; the assay was immunoSEQ multiplex PCR. The table lists some 200,000 clones, around 70% of them singletons, with 5.5% to 7% in the top ten. The germline gives CDR1 KGHSH, CDR2 LQKENI. The V segment lost 4 bases and the J segment 4 bases; nucleotides outside the gene matches: 3. This CDR3 region has 15 residues.

This material consisted of PBMCs, taken after 12 months of ibrutinib treatment. The V gene is TRBV18, the J gene TRBJ2-5, with TRBD2 matching over 13 bases. This TCR derives from a human donor with chronic lymphocytic leukemia. The CDR3 DNA is TGTGCCAGCTCACTTGGACTAGCGGGAGTAGAGACCCAGTACTTC. Translation: CASSLGLAGVETQYF.